A single sample is the source of the 23 T cell receptor beta chains below, sequenced in a study of identical twins' blood T cells. One entry per CDR3 protein, called by TCRdb with MiXCR from the 5' RACE reads. The table includes 300,000 to 400,000 distinct CDR3 sequences, 28% detected once. The sample was PBMCs. These receptors originate from a woman between 18 and 50 years old in good health.

Comments on this clonotype: A much larger clone lies one base from this, so it may be a read error. The chain recombines TRBV9 with TRBJ1-5; no clear D. CDR3 length equals 14 residues. Germline V gene sequence: CDR1 SGDLS, CDR2 YYNGEE. For the CDR3, the DNA is TGTGCCGGCAGCGTCGCCCCGAGCAATCAGCCCCAGCATTTT. This gives the protein CAGSVAPSNQPQHF.

This chain connects TRBV19 to TRBJ1-6; 7 nucleotides agree with TRBD1. This CDR3 contains 17 residues. The V gene end was trimmed by 5 bases and the J gene end by 8 bases; junction bases not matched to a gene: 15. Germline values: CDR1 LNHDA, CDR2 SQIVND (reference sequence). The CDR3 protein is CASSPRRQSRGHSPLHF. The DNA of the CDR3 is TGTGCCAGTAGTCCCCGACGGCAAAGTAGGGGGCATTCACCCCTCCACTTT.

A few counts support this clonotype. In DNA form, the CDR3 reads TGTGCCAGCAGTTACCCTAAGGACATTCAGTACTTC. This codes for CASSYPKDIQYF. The V call is TRBV6-6, the J call TRBJ2-4; no clear D gene. V lost 2 bases, J lost 8 bases, and 7 bases lay in between. The CDR3 covers 12 residues. Germline V gene data show CDR1 as MNHNY and CDR2 as SVGAGI (reference sequence).

The chain couples TRBV7-9 to TRBJ1-1; perhaps TRBD1 as D (5 bases). Trimming removed 3 bases from V and 7 bases from J, with 18 bases in between. CDR1 is SEHNR and CDR2 is FQNEAQ in the germline V gene (reference sequence). CDR3 length: 15 amino acids. CDR3 amino acids: CASSLRGRENFEAFF. CDR3 DNA: TGTGCCAGCAGCTTGCGAGGCAGGGAGAATTTTGAAGCTTTCTTT.

This clonotype was detected a few times. The J gene is TRBJ1-1, the V gene TRBV6-2 or TRBV6-3, with unresolved D. This CDR3 has 13 residues. The V end lost 10 bases, the J end lost 5 bases, and 17 bases lay between the germline ends. Germline V gene lookup returns CDR1 MNHEY and CDR2 SVGEGT. CDR3 protein: CATRDPLETEAFF. The CDR3, as DNA: TGTGCCACAAGAGATCCCCTCGAAACTGAAGCTTTCTTT.

The rearrangement links TRBV5-1 to TRBJ1-1; tentatively, D is TRBD1 (5 bases). V lost 6 bases and J lost 0, with 18 bases in between. The CDR3 extends over 16 amino acids. Germline CDR1 reads SGHRS; CDR2 reads YFSETQ. DNA of the CDR3: TGCGCCAGCACCCAAACAGGCGGGGATATGAACACTGAAGCTTTCTTT. This gives the protein CASTQTGGDMNTEAFF.

This clonotype was counted between two and nine times. J is TRBJ1-5 and V is TRBV4-2, with a tentative D call TRBD1 (5 bases). V gave up 1 base and J gave up 8 bases, with 9 bases separating them. Germline V lookup: CDR1 LGHNA, CDR2 YNFKEQ. The CDR3 loop spans 13 amino acids. CDR3 nucleotides: TGTGCCAGCAGCCAAGGAATGGGGGAGCCCCAGCATTTT. It encodes CASSQGMGEPQHF.

This clonotype was observed a handful of times. One junction end disagrees with the germline gene, perhaps due to a read error. The chain couples TRBV7-7 to TRBJ1-5, with 7 bases fitting TRBD1. The CDR3 covers 16 residues. Germline V lookup: CDR1 SSHAT, CDR2 FNYEAQ (reference sequence). The CDR3 here is CASRTLTGNSNQPQHF. DNA of the CDR3: TGTGCTAGCAGGACGTTGACAGGGAATAGCAATCAGCCCCAGCATTTT.

Comment on this clonotype: Since a much larger clone is just one base distant, this may be a read error. The chain joins TRBV6-6 to TRBJ2-2; a possible D gene is TRBD2 (5 bases). This CDR3 comprises 15 residues. Germline V lookup: CDR1 MNHNY, CDR2 SVGAGI (reference sequence). The CDR3 coding sequence is TGTGCCAGCATTTACTCGACCGGGGACACCGGGGAGCTGTTTTTT. It translates to CASIYSTGDTGELFF.

This clonotype has more than one count but fewer than ten. The gene calls are TRBV11-1 and TRBJ1-3, with unresolved D. Looked up from germline, CDR1 is SGHAT and CDR2 is FQDESV (reference sequence). The CDR3 is 13 residues long. Between the trimmed V and J ends, which lost 8 bases and 2 bases, there was a span of 10 bases. The CDR3, as DNA: TGTGCCAGCGCACTTGCAACTGGAAACACCATATATTTT. Translation: CASALATGNTIYF.

For this clonotype: The germline gene is not matched at one end of the junction; a read error may be the cause. CDR3 residues: CANSSRQGNQPQHF. The DNA for the CDR3 is TGTGCCAACAGCTCTAGACAGGGAAATCAGCCCCAGCATTTT. The V gene is TRBV7-9, the J gene TRBJ1-5; 7 bases agree with TRBD1. This CDR3 region has 14 residues. Germline V gene lookup returns CDR1 SEHNR and CDR2 FQNEAQ (reference sequence).

J is TRBJ2-1 and V is TRBV29-1; no definite D call. Germline V gives CDR1 SQVTM, CDR2 ANQGSEA. The V and J ends lost 0 bases and 3 bases respectively, with 12 bases between them. The CDR3 loop spans 15 amino acids. For the CDR3, the DNA is TGCAGCGTTGAAGATAGGCAGGATGGCTACAATGAGCAGTTCTTC. Translating it yields CSVEDRQDGYNEQFF.

The chain is built from TRBV9 and TRBJ2-2, with 11 nucleotides matching TRBD1. J gave up 2 bases and V 3 bases, and 3 bases lay outside the gene matches. CDR1 is SGDLS, CDR2 YYNGEE, per germline. The CDR3 extends over 16 amino acids. In nucleotides, the CDR3 is TGTGCCAGCAGCGGGACAGGGGGCAGAAACACCGGGGAGCTGTTTTTT. The encoded protein is CASSGTGGRNTGELFF.

This clonotype has a count of ten or more. The chain is built from TRBV20-1 and TRBJ2-2, with 9 nucleotides matching TRBD2. The CDR3 is 14 amino acids. J was trimmed by 4 bases and V by 6 bases; bases with no gene match: 6. The V gene's germline CDR1 is DFQATT and CDR2 SNEGSKA (reference sequence). The CDR3 spells CSAPTSGPTGELFF. Written as DNA, the CDR3 is TGCAGTGCACCGACTAGCGGTCCCACCGGGGAGCTGTTTTTT.

Only a few counts were recorded for this clonotype. This chain connects TRBV6-5 to TRBJ1-2, with D unresolved. Germline V CDR1 and CDR2: MNHEY, SVGAGI. The CDR3 sequence is 14 residues long. Trimming stripped 2 bases from V and 4 bases from J, with 11 bases between. The DNA of the CDR3 is TGTGCCAGCAGTTACGGTTGGCAGATCTATGGCTACACCTTC. Encoded protein: CASSYGWQIYGYTF.

This clonotype was detected only a few times. The V call is TRBV19, the J call TRBJ1-4; tentatively, D is TRBD1 (6 bases). Germline assignment: CDR1 LNHDA and CDR2 SQIVND (reference sequence). This CDR3 spans 11 amino acids. Deletions cut 10 bases from V and 10 bases from J, with 13 bases between. This CDR3 reads CATLKDRKLFF. The CDR3 nucleotides read TGTGCCACCCTAAAGGACAGAAAACTGTTTTTT.

This clonotype appeared a few times. V is TRBV5-6 and J is TRBJ2-3; D may be TRBD1 (5 bases). This CDR3 has 15 amino acids. Trimming pared 5 bases from V and 2 bases from J, leaving 15 bases between. Germline V lookup: CDR1 SGHDT, CDR2 YYEEEE. The CDR3 sequence is CASSTRQKFTDTQYF. In DNA form, the CDR3 reads TGTGCCAGCAGTACTCGACAGAAGTTCACAGATACGCAGTATTTT.

J is TRBJ1-1 and V is TRBV5-1; D unresolved. This CDR3 is built from 14 residues. Trimming removed 1 base at V and 4 bases at J, with 11 bases between. The V gene's germline CDR1 is SGHRS and CDR2 YFSETQ. The DNA of the CDR3 is TGCGCCAGCAGCTTGTACGGGGAAGGCACTGAAGCTTTCTTT. Residues: CASSLYGEGTEAFF.

This clonotype was counted only a few times. The J gene is TRBJ1-2, the V gene TRBV4-3; D call uncertain. The germline gives CDR1 LGHNA, CDR2 YSLEER. This CDR3 has 13 residues. V was clipped by 4 bases and J by 4 bases, with 10 bases between them. CDR3 amino acids: CASSPRRLYGYTF. The CDR3 coding sequence is TGCGCCAGCAGCCCCCGGCGGCTCTATGGCTACACCTTC.

There are a few counts of this clonotype. The chain uses TRBV12-3 or TRBV12-4 and TRBJ2-3; D gene ambiguous. This CDR3 is 13 amino acids long. V lost 3 bases and J lost 6, with 10 bases in between. CDR3 region: CASSFVARDTQYF. As DNA, the CDR3 is TGTGCCAGCAGTTTTGTTGCCCGGGATACGCAGTATTTT.

The J gene is TRBJ1-1, the V gene TRBV12-3 or TRBV12-4; D perhaps matches TRBD1 (6 bases). V was clipped by 7 bases and J by 4 bases, with 19 bases between them. This CDR3 spans 15 amino acids. The chain's CDR3 is CASIPSGTRSTEAFF. In DNA, the CDR3 is TGTGCCAGCATTCCCTCAGGGACACGGAGCACTGAAGCTTTCTTT.

This clonotype was picked up many times. The chain carries TRBV18 and TRBJ2-5; D is unclear. V lost 2 bases and J lost 4, with 5 bases in between. Germline V gene data show CDR1 as KGHSH and CDR2 as LQKENI. The CDR3 runs 12 residues. CDR3 region: CASSPSGETQYF. CDR3 coding DNA: TGTGCCAGCTCACCATCGGGAGAGACCCAGTACTTC.

The rearrangement joins TRBV6-5 to TRBJ1-5; no clear D. Germline V gene sequence: CDR1 MNHEY, CDR2 SVGAGI. This CDR3 spans 12 amino acids. V was trimmed by 6 bases and J by 5 bases, leaving 8 bases between them. CDR3 region: CASSSWDQPQHF. The CDR3, as DNA: TGTGCCAGCAGCTCGTGGGATCAGCCCCAGCATTTT.